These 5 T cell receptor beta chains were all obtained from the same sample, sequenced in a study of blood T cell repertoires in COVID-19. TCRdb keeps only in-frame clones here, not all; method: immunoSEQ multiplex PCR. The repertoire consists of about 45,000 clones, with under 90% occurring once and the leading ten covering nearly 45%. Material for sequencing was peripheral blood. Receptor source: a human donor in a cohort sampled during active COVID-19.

CDR3 amino acids: CASSPRTGGIGETQYF. The CDR3 bases are TGTGCCAGCAGCCCGAGGACAGGGGGGATCGGAGAGACCCAGTACTTC. The chain carries TRBV11-1 and TRBJ2-5, with 10 bases fitting TRBD1. Unmatched junction bases numbered 10, after V lost 5 bases and J lost 4 bases. Germline lookup yields CDR1 SGHAT and CDR2 FQDESV (reference sequence). The CDR3 covers 16 residues.

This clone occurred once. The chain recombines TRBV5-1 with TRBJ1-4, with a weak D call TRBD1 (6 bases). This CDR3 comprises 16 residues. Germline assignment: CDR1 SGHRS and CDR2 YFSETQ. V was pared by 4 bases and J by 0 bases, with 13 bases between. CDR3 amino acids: CASSPGGGATNEKLFF. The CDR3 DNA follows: TGCGCCAGCAGCCCGGGGGGGGGCGCAACTAATGAAAAACTGTTTTTT.

The CDR3 region has the DNA TGTGCCAGCAGCGATCTTGGTCGAGGCGTTTACCTCGATGAGCAGTTCTTC. Its translation: CASSDLGRGVYLDEQFF. The V gene is TRBV7-2, the J gene TRBJ2-1; D call uncertain. This CDR3 comprises 17 residues. The V gene's germline CDR1 is SGHTA and CDR2 FQGNSA. V was pared by 5 bases and J by 8 bases, with 25 bases between.

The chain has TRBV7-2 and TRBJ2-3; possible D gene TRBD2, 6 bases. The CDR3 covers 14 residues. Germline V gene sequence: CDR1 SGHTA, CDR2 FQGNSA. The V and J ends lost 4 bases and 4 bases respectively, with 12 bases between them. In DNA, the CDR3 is TGTGCCAGCAGCTCGACTAGGACGGCAGATACGCAGTATTTT. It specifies CASSSTRTADTQYF.

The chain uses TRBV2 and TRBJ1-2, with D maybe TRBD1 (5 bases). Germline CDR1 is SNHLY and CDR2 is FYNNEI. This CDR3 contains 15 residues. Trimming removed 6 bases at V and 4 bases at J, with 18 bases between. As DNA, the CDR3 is TGTGCCAGCAGGCGAAAGGGGTCCCCTTCCTATGGCTACACCTTC. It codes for CASRRKGSPSYGYTF.